Reported below is one T cell receptor (beta chain). Its cognate antigen is unknown. These data are taken from a study of T cells in localized non-small cell lung cancer. Study outcomes and limitations: Adjacent lung had a median around 50 of the 100 largest tumor clones.

Data came from immunoSEQ multiplex PCR; TCRdb stores just in-frame clones and leaves some out. The sample carries 20,000 to 25,000 clones, approximately 89% recorded once. The CDR3 has 11 residues. The V end lost 0 bases, the J end lost 17 bases, and 13 bases lay between the germline ends. Germline V gene sequence: CDR1 DFQATT, CDR2 SNEGSKA (reference sequence). The clonotype comes from a woman between 35 and 70 years old with stage III lung adenocarcinoma. Sample: peripheral blood mononuclear cells, taken before any cancer treatment. The gene calls are TRBV20-1 and TRBJ1-4; D is unresolved. The CDR3 reads CSARDRGGEFF. Written as DNA, the CDR3 is TGCAGTGCTAGAGATCGGGGTGGGGAATTTTTT.